This TCR beta chain was sequenced during a study of blood T cell repertoires in COVID-19. About the research overall: COVID-19 samples, acute and convalescent, were from the United States, Italy and Spain. PBMCs, B-cell-depleted T cells, or T cells were the source of the cDNA or gDNA that made up the material.

In the original analysis: Using reference gene primer amplification, nucleated cell counts were estimated. Produced via immunoSEQ multiplex PCR; TCRdb's table is partial and in-frame only. That table furnishes V, J and clone size, whereas the DNA furnished D and trimming. The data show around 230,000 clones, about 80% seen once. V lost 5 bases to trimming and J lost 5 bases; unmatched junction nucleotides: 8. The CDR3 totals 15 residues. Germline V gene sequence: CDR1 SNHLY, CDR2 FYNNEI. The receptor's source is an elderly woman with acute or convalescent COVID-19. J is TRBJ2-2 and V is TRBV2; 7 bases match TRBD1. Sequenced input: peripheral blood. The chain's CDR3 is CASSPRQGLTGELFF. The CDR3 coding sequence is TGTGCCAGCAGTCCCCGACAGGGCCTAACCGGGGAGCTGTTTTTT.